The subject of this entry is one T cell receptor beta chain. There is no known antigen for this receptor. No much larger clonotype is one base removed from it; base qualities were not supplied. From a lookup of the germline V gene (reference sequence), CDR1 and CDR2 are SEHNR and FQNEAQ. CDR3 length: 14 amino acids, cysteine to phenylalanine. Only the CDR3 portion is preserved as DNA: 42 bases, with reading frame beginning at the first base. V trim: 5 bases; J trim: 7 bases; unmatched bases: 10. The cohort comprised hundreds of healthy bone marrow donors. Cohort members were all nominally healthy when sampled, although unrecorded immune exposures were likely present. The donor tested CMV seropositive, placing the donor among the 250 to 350 seropositive members of the cohort. A peripheral blood sample was provided by each donor, and peripheral blood mononuclear cells were used for TCR beta sequencing. The Qiagen DNeasy Blood Extraction Kit was used to extract genomic DNA from the blood cell samples.

The sample comes from a study of cytomegalovirus exposure and HLA in healthy donors (dated 2017 in TCRdb). General notes on the study: In an earlier analysis of roughly 500 of the donors, 276 Gb of sequence data and 90 million to 130 million unique TCR beta sequences from roughly 180 million T cells were reported. All discovery cohort repertoires had been generated using a single sequencing platform. To study patterns of TCR occurrence, a later analysis re-analyzed previously published TCR beta repertoires from around 660 donors and added high-resolution HLA genotyping. Among approximately 370 genotyped donors of the cohort, an average of around 250,000 unique TCR beta nucleotide sequences was sequenced per donor, of which roughly 17% were non-productive. The genetic ancestry cluster associated with self-reported Caucasian donors included over 65% of the 398 genotyped donors. A later genetic analysis used genome-wide SNP genotypes for about 60% of the roughly 670 donors, treating that subset as a discovery cohort. Rather than drawing on any new phenotypic data, the later analysis identified candidate immune exposures from TCR beta sequences and the way those sequences occurred across donors. Using immunosequencing, the study profiled T cell repertoires from 666 subjects and related those repertoires to cytomegalovirus serostatus. A separate validation cohort of 90 to 150 different subjects was used in addition to the roughly 620-subject first cohort. High-throughput TCR immunosequencing, statistical association of individual TCRs with disease status, and machine learning were combined to predict cytomegalovirus infection status. Donor age, sex, ethnicity and CMV serostatus were collected together with the repertoire data. In an earlier analysis of a few hundred of the donors, high-throughput TCR beta sequencing was used to judge whether each TCR beta V gene segment behaved as functional or pseudogenic. An early release that covered roughly 600 HLA-typed donors contained 250 to 350 gigabases of sequencing data and about 84 million unique TCR sequences. HLA typing covered class I and class II loci at four-digit resolution. The number of donors typed differed by locus, with 629-630 for A, B, C, DRB1 and DQB1, approximately 500 for DQA1, over 600 for DPA1, and over 400 for DPB1. The study aimed to test whether signatures of past pathogen exposure could be identified by cataloging public T cell receptors. Several DR-DQ haplotypes were handled as single units for association and clustering, since linkage in the cohort was strong.

What the research found in general, with its limitations: Strong co-occurrence of HLA alleles, especially DR and DQ, made assigning TCR associations to individual alleles difficult. In a later analysis, several top co-occurrence clusters were reported to appear linked to parvovirus B19, influenza, CMV and Epstein-Barr virus. Most TCR sequences were seen in very few donors, while some public TCRs were found in many individuals. Because the 87-base-pair reads could not distinguish some IMGT-functional V segments, including TRBV6-2 and TRBV6-3, those segments were excluded. Linkage disequilibrium might explain the correlated functional status among segregating V segments, but an unknown experimental factor could not be ruled out. Cytomegalovirus status was reported to be diagnosed by the classifier with high specificity and sensitivity in both the original and validation cohorts. A later genetic analysis reported fewer N-insertions in productive TCRs among donors in an Asian-associated ancestry cluster than the approximately 670-donor mean. Because HLA typing was missing for some donors at each locus, association tests included only the typed subset. In the study, some 180 TCR beta chains were listed as associated with cytomegalovirus. Sequencing depth was assumed to be roughly uniform across donors in the presence/absence analyses, though that assumption may not hold. Most CMV-associated TCR beta chains appeared to be HLA-restricted in a later analysis, and the HLA associations seemed to be driven largely by CMV exposure. In this cohort, only TCR beta chains were sequenced, and detectable features were limited by the absence of alpha or paired-chain data. In a later analysis, HLA-associated TCR beta chains were found to be more clonally expanded and to have lower generation probabilities than equally common non-associated chains. A further reported finding was that TCR beta sequences accurately predicted the HLA-A and HLA-B alleles for most subjects in the first cohort. According to a later analysis, TCR association rates differed among HLA loci, with DRB1 alleles showing the most associated TCRs and HLA-C alleles showing the fewest. Because counts were too low, seventeen rarely observed V segments, including chromosome 9 orphons, were excluded from the earlier analysis of around 590 of the donors. In an earlier analysis of more than 500 of the donors, most TCR beta V segments appeared in productive rearrangements about 90% or about 30% of the time, broadly matching IMGT annotations. A cluster of highly shared sequence variants was judged likely to be a technical artifact of the sequencing pipeline. A later genetic analysis associated a missense DCLRE1C variant with V-gene and J-gene trimming of TCR beta chains, and an independent cohort replicated the association. For the cohort, immune exposure information was limited to CMV serostatus. In a later analysis, some 18,000 TCR beta sequences were associated with specific HLA alleles at a false discovery rate of 0.05. A few of the identified cytomegalovirus-associated TCR beta chains were confirmed in vitro to be specific for cytomegalovirus antigens. According to the authors, the approach could potentially be generalized to other disease states and immunological phenotypes.

The receptor library was made with the immunoSEQ multiplex PCR assay. The multiplex PCR relied on a mix of 60 forward primers for TCR Vbeta segments and 13 reverse primers for TCR Jbeta segments. Amplification of the CDR3 region of rearranged TCR beta genes was performed with a multiplex PCR assay on genomic DNA. On the Illumina HiSeq System, the amplified TCR beta libraries were sequenced as 87-base-pair reads. As for the original processing: A later analysis counted about 80 million unique TCR beta chains across the 666 repertoires, and some 12 million of these chains were shared by at least two donors. A nearest-neighbor algorithm error-corrected the raw reads and collapsed the reads into unique sequences, merging closely related sequences to remove PCR and sequencing errors. To assign V, D and J gene segments, CDR3 sequences were aligned to IMGT reference sequences. For a sequence to be retained, at least a six-nucleotide match to both a V gene segment and a J gene segment was required. Rearrangements were classified as productive when the CDR3 lacked stop codons and remained in frame with V and J, and all other rearrangements were classified as non-productive. Following IMGT convention, CDR3 was defined as the stretch from the second conserved V-encoded cysteine to the conserved J-encoded phenylalanine. Sequences without an unambiguous match to a single V gene segment were excluded from the earlier analysis of 450 to 650 of the donors. In an earlier analysis of about 590 of the donors, a V segment was called functional when productive rearrangements were above 56.7%, and segregating when the standard deviation between donors exceeded 5%. To diagnose cytomegalovirus status from the catalog of TCR beta chain sequences, a statistical classification framework was built. V and J gene assignment, in a later analysis, came from comparing TCR nucleotide sequences with IMGT/GENE-DB human TR gene sequences. A later analysis assigned CDR3 sequences and most-parsimonious VDJ recombination scenarios with the TCRdist pipeline. A later analysis defined each TCR beta chain by its CDR3 amino acid sequence plus V-gene family, and excluded reads lacking a unique V-gene family. To address suspected cross-contamination and a sequencing artifact, a later analysis removed a few hundred highly shared, low-generation-probability nucleotide sequences. In a later analysis, a clonal expansion index for each public chain was calculated from normalized within-repertoire ranks of inferred template counts. Generation probabilities in a later analysis came from a VDJ recombination model fitted to out-of-frame rearrangements, and those results were checked against IGoR. A later analysis scored TCR-TCR, TCR-HLA and TCR-CMV co-occurrence with hypergeometric tests, applying a repertoire-size bias correction to TCR pairs. In a later analysis, false discovery rates were estimated by permuting HLA or CMV assignments 20 times. In a later analysis, co-occurring TCRs were grouped using DBSCAN, and TCRdist sequence similarity was added for clustering within HLA-allele-positive subsets. Co-occurrence clustering excluded repertoires with fewer than 30,000 or more than 120,000 public chains, plus five with anomalous nucleotide sharing. TCRdb provides this immuneACCESS table in a form limited to in-frame rearrangements. Some clones are lacking; in checked studies, under half of them reflect an unresolved V gene, and why the rest are absent is not known. V, J and clone size are taken as reported in that table, and D and trimming were inferred from the DNA itself. This sample holds about 120,000 clones; approximately 80% were observed only once. Roughly 9.2% of the sample goes to the ten largest clones.

Recombination connected TRBV7-9 to TRBJ2-5, with 7 bases in between that match TRBD1. The sample consisted of PBMCs. The TCR comes from a female donor in good health and CMV-seropositive. Here is the DNA: TGTGCCAGCAGCCCGGGACAGCGGCAGGGGACCCAGTACTTC. Translated, this gives CASSPGQRQGTQYF.